This TCR beta chain was obtained from a study of identical twins (dated by TCRdb to 2016 to 2017). For context, the study as a whole: The study deep-sequenced TCR alpha and beta repertoires from monozygotic twins, unrelated adults of various ages and cord blood to test whether fetal clonotypes persist. To rule out contamination, the twin experiments were replicated at different times with different library preparation protocols. Here is what the overall study found, with its caveats: The excess sharing between twins in beta out-of-frame sequences was weaker because fewer shared sequences reduced the signal-to-noise ratio. In monozygotic twins, recombination models systematically underestimated out-of-frame TCR alpha sharing, but the models matched the sharing seen between unrelated individuals. Compared with coincidental sharing between unrelated individuals, out-of-frame TCR alpha sequences shared between twins showed an excess of sequences with low generation probability. Invariant T cells such as MAIT and iNKT could partly confound zero-insertion analyses, although diverse VJ usage argued against such confounding for most clonotypes. Abundant cord blood beta clonotypes carried fewer insertions; young adult naive repertoires showed a weaker similar trend, while memory repertoires showed none. Because the same donors could not be followed over many years, the conclusions relied on cross-sectional statistical analysis.

CDR3 length: 15 amino acids, cysteine to phenylalanine. The sequence is cut down to CDR3 DNA, 45 bases in frame from base 1. V ends up 1 base short and J 4 bases short, with an unmatched junction base count of 6. The germline V gene (reference sequence) gives CDR1 as LGHDT and CDR2 as YNNKEL. Every donor was a healthy Caucasian. The twin cohort consisted of three pairs of female monozygotic twins, all aged about 18 to 30 years. Positive isolation kits from Invitrogen were used to isolate the CD4+ and CD8+ T cell populations. For this clonotype: The specificity of this receptor is unknown. Base qualities are not at hand, and no much larger clone is one base apart.

Libraries were prepared through 5' RACE. Instrument used: Illumina HiSeq 2000. Template switching introduced a universal primer binding site; the final cDNA contained a unique molecular identifier, enabling accurate counting of TCR cDNA molecules. Specific primers in the conserved constant-segment region were used to synthesize first-strand cDNA for TCR alpha and beta chains. To control for contamination, each cDNA library was double barcoded with a SMART-Mk sample barcode plus Illumina barcodes. TruSeq adapter sequences along with Illumina sample barcodes were introduced in two successive PCR steps. The TCR alpha and beta cDNA libraries were sequenced on the Illumina HiSeq platform using custom primers. The study's own analysis went as follows. Raw reads were processed with MiGEC to extract unique molecular identifiers, and MiXCR was used to determine CDR3 positions. Recombination models were inferred per individual with the repgenHMM and IGoR tools using an EM algorithm. The analysis of shared clonotypes was done with the tcR package in R, with sharing normalized by the product of cloneset sizes. To study raw recombination without the effects of thymic and clonal selection, out-of-frame nonproductive sequences were analyzed. Starting from the raw public reads, TCRdb applied fastp trimming at Q25, assembled clones with MiXCR and retained in-frame beta chains. Every distinct CDR3 protein forms one entry, paired with its most common genes and DNA. The V and J calls come from TCRdb's annotation, not from the publication. This sample is represented by just under 550,000 distinct CDR3 sequences; 13% to 15% of them were singletons. 0.44% of the sample rests with the top ten.

These data were also reused for a study on yellow fever vaccine responses in identical twins. According to the second study: The T cell response to vaccination in identical twins was reported by the authors to appear partly convergent and partly personalized. In identical twins, the study followed T cell clones that responded to the vaccine with precision.

The sequence joins TRBV3-1 to TRBJ1-2; 7 bases in the junction line up with TRBD1. This receptor was obtained from a woman under 30 in good health. Sequencing was done on a sample of CD4+ T cells sorted from blood. The bases are TGTGCCAGCAGCCAAGGGGTAGCAGGGGGCTATGGCTACACCTTC. Translated, this gives CASSQGVAGGYGYTF.